This is a list of T cell receptor beta chains from one sample in a study of T cells after somatic rescue of genetic block. Using immunoSEQ multiplex PCR, the repertoire was profiled, and TCRdb retains in-frame clones only, with some absent. Found here are 70,000 to 85,000 clones, approximately 90% of them singletons; the top ten hold 2.8%. Material: peripheral blood mononuclear cells (PBMCs). Receptor source: a man aged 25-45 years. Each CDR3 is given with its conserved first and last residue. The D gene is left open where the match is weak. Only part of the rows carry a size: once, few, many, or a class if the clone is expanded.

clone_size	d_call	v_call	j_call	cdr3_aa	cdr3_nt
NA	NA	TRBV7-2	TRBJ2-3	CASSLRADTQYF	TGTGCCAGCAGCTTACGCGCAGATACGCAGTATTTT
NA	NA	TRBV5-6	TRBJ1-5	CASSSLSQVSNQPQHF	TGTGCCAGCAGCTCCCTTTCTCAGGTGAGCAATCAGCCCCAGCATTTT
NA	NA	TRBV6-5	TRBJ2-5	CASSTRSRGTQYF	TGTGCCAGCAGTACACGGTCGCGGGGGACCCAGTACTTC
once	NA	TRBV5-1	TRBJ1-1	CASASEGATEAFF	TGCGCCAGCGCCTCTGAAGGGGCCACTGAAGCTTTCTTT
few	TRBD1	TRBV28	TRBJ1-5	CASRKKWTGYSNQPQHF	TGTGCCAGCAGAAAAAAGTGGACAGGCTATAGCAATCAGCCCCAGCATTTT
NA	NA	TRBV5-1	TRBJ2-1	CASSLSLPNEQFF	TGCGCCAGCAGCTTGTCCCTTCCCAATGAGCAGTTCTTC
NA	NA	TRBV5-1	TRBJ1-2	CASSLVANYGYTF	TGCGCCAGCAGCTTGGTTGCTAACTATGGCTACACCTTC
NA	NA	TRBV19	TRBJ1-6	CASSMVPDKSSYNSPLHF	TGTGCCAGTAGTATGGTGCCTGACAAGAGCTCCTATAATTCACCCCTCCACTTT
NA	NA	TRBV10-3	TRBJ1-5	CARTTGRPSHSNQPQHF	TGTGCCAGGACGACAGGTCGCCCGTCCCATAGCAATCAGCCCCAGCATTTT
NA	NA	TRBV19	TRBJ1-5	CASSIVSYSNQPQHF	TGTGCCAGTAGTATAGTCAGTTATAGCAATCAGCCCCAGCATTTT
NA	NA	TRBV5-4	TRBJ1-3	CASHDVGGSGNTIYF	TGTGCCAGCCATGACGTGGGGGGCTCTGGAAACACCATATATTTT
NA	NA	TRBV11-2	TRBJ1-3	CASSSDGSGNTIYF	TGTGCCAGCAGCTCCGACGGCTCTGGAAACACCATATATTTT
NA	TRBD2	TRBV6-5	TRBJ2-1	CASRTPGGSTDEQFF	TGTGCCAGCAGAACGCCGGGGGGTAGCACGGATGAGCAGTTCTTC
NA	NA	TRBV12-1	TRBJ2-1	CASSFRDSYNEQFF	TGTGCCAGCAGCTTTCGGGACAGTTACAATGAGCAGTTCTTC
few	NA	TRBV6-1	TRBJ1-1	CASSESPVGRWAFF	TGTGCCAGCAGTGAATCCCCTGTGGGGAGGTGGGCTTTCTTT
NA	NA	TRBV5-4	TRBJ2-5	CASSLAAAQETQYF	TGTGCCAGCAGCTTGGCCGCCGCCCAAGAGACCCAGTACTTC
once	NA	TRBV6-1	TRBJ1-2	CASSERAAGYGYTF	TGTGCCAGCAGTGAACGGGCCGCGGGCTATGGCTACACCTTC
NA	TRBD1	TRBV9	TRBJ1-2	CASSPGGAGGHYGYTF	TGTGCCAGCAGCCCAGGTGGGGCAGGGGGACACTATGGCTACACCTTC
NA	NA	TRBV11-2	TRBJ2-3	CASSLVWGTDTQYF	TGTGCCAGCAGCTTAGTTTGGGGCACAGATACGCAGTATTTT
NA	TRBD2	TRBV19	TRBJ2-2	CASSLEILAGVNTGELFF	TGTGCCAGTAGTCTGGAAATACTAGCGGGAGTTAACACCGGGGAGCTGTTTTTT
NA	NA	TRBV14	TRBJ2-3	CASSWDTGDTQYF	TGTGCCAGCAGTTGGGACACCGGAGATACGCAGTATTTT
NA	NA	TRBV29-1	TRBJ2-2	CSARGAMNTGELFF	TGCAGCGCACGGGGGGCGATGAACACCGGGGAGCTGTTTTTT
NA	NA	TRBV19	TRBJ2-5	CASSPYQTRETQYF	TGTGCCAGTAGTCCTTATCAGACTCGGGAGACCCAGTACTTC
NA	NA	TRBV5-1	TRBJ2-6	CASSLVAGANVLTF	TGCGCCAGCAGCTTGGTGGCTGGGGCCAACGTCCTGACTTTC
few	TRBD2	TRBV28	TRBJ2-3	CASSLSSSGRIDTQYF	TGTGCCAGCAGTTTATCTTCTAGCGGGAGGATTGATACGCAGTATTTT
NA	TRBD2	TRBV9	TRBJ2-2	CASTLGGTSGSQLFF	TGTGCCAGCACCCTAGGGGGGACTAGCGGATCCCAACTGTTTTTT
NA	NA	TRBV7-2	TRBJ1-1	CASSLALQGAEAFF	TGTGCCAGCAGCTTAGCATTACAGGGTGCTGAAGCTTTCTTT
NA	TRBD1	TRBV6-5	TRBJ1-5	CASRSGTGGSGAQHF	TGTGCCAGCAGGTCCGGGACAGGGGGTTCGGGGGCCCAGCATTTT
once	NA	TRBV7-3	TRBJ1-1	CASTPGAANTEAFF	TGTGCCAGCACCCCCGGGGCAGCGAACACTGAAGCTTTCTTT
NA	TRBD1	TRBV7-9	TRBJ1-4	CASSWTGGDGEKLFF	TGTGCCAGCAGCTGGACAGGGGGGGATGGAGAAAAACTGTTTTTT
NA	TRBD2	TRBV5-4	TRBJ2-5	CASSEGLAGPQETQYF	TGTGCCAGCAGCGAGGGACTAGCGGGGCCCCAGGAGACCCAGTACTTC
NA	NA	TRBV9	TRBJ2-5	CASRGRAEETQYF	TGTGCCAGCCGTGGTCGGGCCGAAGAGACCCAGTACTTC
once	NA	TRBV2	TRBJ1-2	CASNEGTNYGYTF	TGTGCCAGCAACGAGGGAACTAACTATGGCTACACCTTC
NA	NA	TRBV7-8	TRBJ2-7	CASSRRDSGIYEQYF	TGTGCCAGCAGCCGAAGAGACTCGGGGATCTACGAGCAGTACTTC
once	NA	TRBV7-9	TRBJ2-1	CASSFPRADPFF	TGTGCCAGCAGTTTCCCCCGGGCAGACCCGTTCTTC
NA	TRBD1	TRBV9	TRBJ1-1	CASSVARDSHPFF	TGTGCCAGCAGCGTTGCCCGGGACAGCCACCCTTTCTTT
once	NA	TRBV30	TRBJ2-2	CAWRGDTGELFF	TGTGCCTGGAGGGGGGACACCGGGGAGCTGTTTTTT
NA	NA	TRBV19	TRBJ2-2	CATNRERTGELFF	TGTGCCACGAACAGGGAGAGAACCGGGGAGCTGTTTTTT
NA	TRBD1	TRBV19	TRBJ1-2	CASSLGGQGNGYTF	TGTGCCAGTAGTCTTGGGGGACAGGGAAATGGCTACACCTTC
NA	TRBD1	TRBV27	TRBJ1-1	CASSRGPTSEAFF	TGTGCCAGCAGTAGGGGGCCGACCTCTGAAGCTTTCTTT
NA	NA	TRBV6-6	TRBJ1-1	CASSGSRGLNTEAFF	TGTGCCAGCAGTGGCAGCAGGGGACTGAACACTGAAGCTTTCTTT
few	NA	TRBV27	TRBJ2-7	CASRRGGGFYEQYF	TGTGCCAGCAGGAGGGGAGGGGGGTTCTACGAGCAGTACTTC
NA	NA	TRBV2	TRBJ2-7	CASTLESEQYF	TGTGCCAGCACCCTAGAGTCCGAGCAGTACTTC
NA	NA	TRBV5-4	TRBJ2-7	CASSLAGRARSEQYF	TGTGCCAGCAGCTTGGCGGGCAGGGCGAGAAGCGAGCAGTACTTC
NA	TRBD1	TRBV4-2	TRBJ2-7	CASSQGATGGYEQYF	TGTGCCAGCAGCCAAGGGGCGACAGGGGGCTACGAGCAGTACTTC
NA	TRBD1	TRBV4-2	TRBJ2-7	CASSQAGTGSSYEQYF	TGTGCCAGCAGCCAAGCCGGGACAGGGAGCTCCTACGAGCAGTACTTC
NA	TRBD1	TRBV2	TRBJ1-3	CASSKDRAGNTIYF	TGTGCCAGCAGCAAGGACAGGGCAGGAAACACCATATATTTT
NA	TRBD2	TRBV6-1	TRBJ2-7	CASSRAQGGGYEQYF	TGTGCCAGCAGCCGCGCCCAGGGCGGGGGCTACGAGCAGTACTTC